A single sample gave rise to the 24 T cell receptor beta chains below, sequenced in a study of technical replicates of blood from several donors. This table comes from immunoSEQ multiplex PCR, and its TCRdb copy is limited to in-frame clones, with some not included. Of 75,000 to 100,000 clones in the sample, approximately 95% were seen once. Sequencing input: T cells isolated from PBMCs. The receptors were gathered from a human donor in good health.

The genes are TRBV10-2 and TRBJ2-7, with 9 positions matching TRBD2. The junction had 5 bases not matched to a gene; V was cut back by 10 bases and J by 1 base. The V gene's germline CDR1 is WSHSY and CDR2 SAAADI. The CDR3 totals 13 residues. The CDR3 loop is CATRAGGSYEQYF. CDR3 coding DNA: TGCGCCACCCGGGCGGGAGGGTCCTACGAGCAGTACTTC.

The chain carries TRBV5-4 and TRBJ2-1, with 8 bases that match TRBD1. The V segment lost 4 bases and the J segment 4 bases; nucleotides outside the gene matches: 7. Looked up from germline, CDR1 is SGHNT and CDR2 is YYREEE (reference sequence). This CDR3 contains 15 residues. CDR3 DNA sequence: TGTGCCAGCAGCCCCCGGGACAGGCTTTACAATGAGCAGTTCTTC. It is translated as CASSPRDRLYNEQFF.

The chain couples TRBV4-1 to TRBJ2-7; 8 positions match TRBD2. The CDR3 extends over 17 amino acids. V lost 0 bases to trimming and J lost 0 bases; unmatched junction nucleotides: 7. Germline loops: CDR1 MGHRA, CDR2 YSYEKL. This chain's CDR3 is CASSQEYSSGFSYEQYF. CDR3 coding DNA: TGCGCCAGCAGCCAAGAGTACTCTAGCGGGTTCTCCTACGAGCAGTACTTC.

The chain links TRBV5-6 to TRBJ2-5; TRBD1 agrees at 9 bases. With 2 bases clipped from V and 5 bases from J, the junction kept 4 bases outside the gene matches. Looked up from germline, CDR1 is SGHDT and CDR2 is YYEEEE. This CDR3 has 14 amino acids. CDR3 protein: CASSLWDRVETQYF. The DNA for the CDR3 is TGTGCCAGCAGCTTATGGGACAGGGTTGAGACCCAGTACTTC.

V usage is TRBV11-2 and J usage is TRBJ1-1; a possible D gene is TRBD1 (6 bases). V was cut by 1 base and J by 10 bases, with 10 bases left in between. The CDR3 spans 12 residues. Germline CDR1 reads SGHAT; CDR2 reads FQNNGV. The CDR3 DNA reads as TGTGCCAGCAGCTTAGGGGAAGGGGGAGCTTTCTTT. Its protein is CASSLGEGGAFF.

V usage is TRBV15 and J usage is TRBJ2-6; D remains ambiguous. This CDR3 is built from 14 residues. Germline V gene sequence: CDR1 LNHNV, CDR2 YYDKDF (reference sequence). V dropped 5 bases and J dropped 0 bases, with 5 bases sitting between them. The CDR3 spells CATSRSSGANVLTF. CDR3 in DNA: TGTGCCACCAGCCGTAGCTCTGGGGCCAACGTCCTGACTTTC. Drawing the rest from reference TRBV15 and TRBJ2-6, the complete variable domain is DAMVIQNPRYQVTQFGKPVTLSCSQTLNHNVMYWYQQKSSQAPKLLFHYYDKDFNNEADTPDNFQSRRPNTSFCFLDIRSPGLGDTAMYLCATSRSSGANVLTFGAGSRLTVL.

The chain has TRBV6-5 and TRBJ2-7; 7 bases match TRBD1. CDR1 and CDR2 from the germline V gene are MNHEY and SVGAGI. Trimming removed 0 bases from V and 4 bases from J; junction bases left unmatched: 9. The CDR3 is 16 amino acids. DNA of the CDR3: TGTGCCAGCAGTTACTCGACGCTCAGGGGGAGTTACGAGCAGTACTTC. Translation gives CASSYSTLRGSYEQYF.

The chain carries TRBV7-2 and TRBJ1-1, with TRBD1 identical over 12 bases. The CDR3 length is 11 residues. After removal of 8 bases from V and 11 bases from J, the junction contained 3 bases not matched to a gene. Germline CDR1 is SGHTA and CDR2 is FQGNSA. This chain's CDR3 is CASGTGGLAFF. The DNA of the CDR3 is TGTGCCAGCGGGACAGGGGGCCTTGCTTTCTTT.

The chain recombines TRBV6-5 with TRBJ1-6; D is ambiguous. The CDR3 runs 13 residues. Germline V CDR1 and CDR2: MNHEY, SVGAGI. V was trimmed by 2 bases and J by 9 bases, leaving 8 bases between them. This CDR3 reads CASSYEGGSPLHF. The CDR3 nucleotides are TGTGCCAGCAGTTACGAGGGCGGTTCACCCCTCCACTTT.

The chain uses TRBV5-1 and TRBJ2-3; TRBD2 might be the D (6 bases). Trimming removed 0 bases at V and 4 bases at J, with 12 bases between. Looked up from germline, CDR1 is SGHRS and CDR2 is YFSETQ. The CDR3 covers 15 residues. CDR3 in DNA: TGCGCCAGCAGCTTGGGGCTAGCGTCTGCAGATACGCAGTATTTT. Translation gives CASSLGLASADTQYF.

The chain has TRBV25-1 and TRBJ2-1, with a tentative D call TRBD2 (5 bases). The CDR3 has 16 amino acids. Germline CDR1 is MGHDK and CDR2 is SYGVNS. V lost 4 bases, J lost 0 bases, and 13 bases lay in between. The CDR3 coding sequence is TGTGCCAGCAGTGCCCGGTCGGGAATCTCCTACAATGAGCAGTTCTTC. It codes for CASSARSGISYNEQFF.

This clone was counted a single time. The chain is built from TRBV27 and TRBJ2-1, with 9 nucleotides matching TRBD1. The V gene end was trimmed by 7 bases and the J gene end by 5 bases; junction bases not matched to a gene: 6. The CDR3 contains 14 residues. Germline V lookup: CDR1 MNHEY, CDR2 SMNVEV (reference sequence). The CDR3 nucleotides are TGTGCCAGCACCGGGGGACAGGGAAACAATGAGCAGTTCTTC. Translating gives CASTGGQGNNEQFF.

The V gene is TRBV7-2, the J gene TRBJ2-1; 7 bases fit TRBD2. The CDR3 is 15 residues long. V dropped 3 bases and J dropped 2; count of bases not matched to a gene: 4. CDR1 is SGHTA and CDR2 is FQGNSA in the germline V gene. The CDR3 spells CASSFERGPYNEQFF. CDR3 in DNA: TGTGCCAGCAGCTTTGAGCGGGGCCCCTACAATGAGCAGTTCTTC.

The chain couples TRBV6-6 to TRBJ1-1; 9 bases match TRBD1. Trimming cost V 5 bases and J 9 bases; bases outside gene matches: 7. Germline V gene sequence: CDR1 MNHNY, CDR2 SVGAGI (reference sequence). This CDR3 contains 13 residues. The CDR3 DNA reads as TGTGCCAGCAGTCAACACAGGGGGCATAAAGCTTTCTTT. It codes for CASSQHRGHKAFF.

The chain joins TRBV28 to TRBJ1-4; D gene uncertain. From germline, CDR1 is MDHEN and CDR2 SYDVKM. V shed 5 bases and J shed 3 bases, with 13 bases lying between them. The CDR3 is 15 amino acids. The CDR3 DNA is TGTGCCAGCAGTCCGGGCGGGAGGTCTAATGAAAAACTGTTTTTT. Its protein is CASSPGGRSNEKLFF.

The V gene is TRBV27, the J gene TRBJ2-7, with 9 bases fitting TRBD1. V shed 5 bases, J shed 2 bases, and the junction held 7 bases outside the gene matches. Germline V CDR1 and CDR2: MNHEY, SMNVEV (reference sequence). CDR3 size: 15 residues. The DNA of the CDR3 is TGTGCCAGCAGTGCCAGACAGGGGGGGCCCTACGAGCAGTACTTC. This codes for CASSARQGGPYEQYF.

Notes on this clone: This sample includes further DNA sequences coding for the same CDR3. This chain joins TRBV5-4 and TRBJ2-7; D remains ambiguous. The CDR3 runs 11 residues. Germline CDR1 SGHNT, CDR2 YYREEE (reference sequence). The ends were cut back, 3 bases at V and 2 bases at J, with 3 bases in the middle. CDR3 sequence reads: CASSSAYEQYF. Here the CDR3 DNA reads TGTGCCAGCAGCTCCGCCTACGAGCAGTACTTC.

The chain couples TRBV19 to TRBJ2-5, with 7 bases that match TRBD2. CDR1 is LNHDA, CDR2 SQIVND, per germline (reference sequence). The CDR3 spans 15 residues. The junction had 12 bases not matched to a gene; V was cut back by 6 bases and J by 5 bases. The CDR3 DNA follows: TGTGCCAGTAGAGTATATGGAGGGCGGGGGGAGACCCAGTACTTC. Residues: CASRVYGGRGETQYF.

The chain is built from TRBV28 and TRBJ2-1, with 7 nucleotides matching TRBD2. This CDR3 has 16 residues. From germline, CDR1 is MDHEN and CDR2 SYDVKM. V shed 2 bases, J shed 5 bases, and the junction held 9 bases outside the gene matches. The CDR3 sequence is CASSLRSLAVNNEQFF. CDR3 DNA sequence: TGTGCCAGCAGTTTACGGTCCCTAGCGGTAAACAATGAGCAGTTCTTC.

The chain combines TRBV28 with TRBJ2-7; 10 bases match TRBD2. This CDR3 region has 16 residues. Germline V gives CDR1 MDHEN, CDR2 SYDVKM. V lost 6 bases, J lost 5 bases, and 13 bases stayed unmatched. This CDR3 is CASSTPGSGREDEQYF. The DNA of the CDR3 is TGTGCCAGCAGCACCCCGGGAAGCGGGAGGGAAGACGAGCAGTACTTC.

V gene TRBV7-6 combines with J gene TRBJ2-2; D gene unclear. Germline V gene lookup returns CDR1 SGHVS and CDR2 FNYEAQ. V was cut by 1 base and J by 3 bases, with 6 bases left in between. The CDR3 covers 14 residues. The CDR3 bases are TGTGCCAGCAGCTTAGATCGGGACACCGGGGAGCTGTTTTTT. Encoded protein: CASSLDRDTGELFF.

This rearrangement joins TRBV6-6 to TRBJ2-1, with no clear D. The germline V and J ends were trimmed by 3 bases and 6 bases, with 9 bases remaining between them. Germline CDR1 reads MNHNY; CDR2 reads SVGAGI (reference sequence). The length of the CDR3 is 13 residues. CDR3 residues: CASSYKPRNEQFF. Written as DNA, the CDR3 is TGTGCCAGCAGTTATAAGCCTCGCAATGAGCAGTTCTTC.

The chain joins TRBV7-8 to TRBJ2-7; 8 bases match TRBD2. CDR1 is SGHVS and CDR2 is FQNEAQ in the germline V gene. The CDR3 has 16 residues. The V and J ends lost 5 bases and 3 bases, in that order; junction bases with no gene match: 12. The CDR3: CASSPLRGGMGYEQYF. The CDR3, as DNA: TGTGCCAGCAGCCCCCTACGGGGGGGTATGGGCTACGAGCAGTACTTC. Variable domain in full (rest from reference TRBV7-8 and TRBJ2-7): GAGVSQSPRYKVAKRGQDVALRCDPISGHVSLFWYQQALGQGPEFLTYFQNEAQLDKSGLPSDRFFAERPEGSVSTLKIQRTQQEDSAVYLCASSPLRGGMGYEQYFGPGTRLTVT.

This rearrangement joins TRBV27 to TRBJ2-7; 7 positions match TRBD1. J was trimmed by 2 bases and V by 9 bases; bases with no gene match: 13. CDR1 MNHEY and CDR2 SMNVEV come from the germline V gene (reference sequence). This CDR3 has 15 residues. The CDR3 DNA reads TGTGCCAGTATGAGCCCTGGAGACAGGGCCTACGAGCAGTACTTC. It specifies CASMSPGDRAYEQYF.